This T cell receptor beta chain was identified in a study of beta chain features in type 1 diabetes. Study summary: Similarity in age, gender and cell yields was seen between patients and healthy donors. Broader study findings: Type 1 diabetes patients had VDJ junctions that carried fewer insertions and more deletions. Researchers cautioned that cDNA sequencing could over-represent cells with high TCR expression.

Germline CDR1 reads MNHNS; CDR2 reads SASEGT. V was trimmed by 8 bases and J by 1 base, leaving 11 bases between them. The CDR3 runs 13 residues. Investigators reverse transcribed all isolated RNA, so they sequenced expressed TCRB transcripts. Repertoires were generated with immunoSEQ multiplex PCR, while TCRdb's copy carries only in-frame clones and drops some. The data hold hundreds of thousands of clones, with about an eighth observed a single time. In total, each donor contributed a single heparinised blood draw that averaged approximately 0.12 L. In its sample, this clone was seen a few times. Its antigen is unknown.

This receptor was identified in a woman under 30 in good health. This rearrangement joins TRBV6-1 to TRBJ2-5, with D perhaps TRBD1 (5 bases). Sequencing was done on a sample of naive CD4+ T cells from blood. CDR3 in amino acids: CASETGVQETQYF. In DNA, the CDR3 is TGTGCCAGCGAAACAGGAGTCCAAGAGACCCAGTACTTC.